These T cell receptor beta chains were read from a single sample in a study of beta chain features in type 1 diabetes. The data were produced by immunoSEQ multiplex PCR, yet TCRdb's version contains in-frame clones alone and is incomplete. The sample includes 400,000 to 550,000 clones, about an eighth seen only once; the top ten take about 0.042%. Material: naive CD4+ T cells from blood. These receptors all stem from a woman aged 18 to 35 in good health. Both conserved end residues are trimmed from each CDR3. Each record gives: J gene, V gene, D gene, clone size, CDR3 protein. A D gene is named only where the DNA matches it firmly. Rows give clone size only sometimes, using once, few, many, or a class for an expanded clone.

j_call: TRBJ2-1
v_call: TRBV7-6
d_call: TRBD1
clone_size: few
cdr3_aa: ASSLTRGLVNEQF

j_call: TRBJ1-2
v_call: TRBV7-2
d_call: -
clone_size: -
cdr3_aa: ASSLDGNYGYT

j_call: TRBJ2-7
v_call: TRBV18
d_call: -
clone_size: few
cdr3_aa: ASSPPGEQY

j_call: TRBJ1-2
v_call: TRBV5-4
d_call: TRBD1
clone_size: -
cdr3_aa: ASSTDRGLYGYT

j_call: TRBJ2-3
v_call: TRBV29-1
d_call: -
clone_size: many
cdr3_aa: SVEGGADTQY

j_call: TRBJ2-4
v_call: TRBV29-1
d_call: -
clone_size: few
cdr3_aa: SGGVRSLAKNIQY

j_call: TRBJ1-2
v_call: TRBV2
d_call: -
clone_size: -
cdr3_aa: ASSRDMIFRGYT

j_call: TRBJ2-1
v_call: TRBV7-9
d_call: -
clone_size: -
cdr3_aa: ASRRSGPSYNEQF

j_call: TRBJ2-2
v_call: TRBV11-3
d_call: -
clone_size: -
cdr3_aa: ASSLRTGTGELF

j_call: TRBJ1-5
v_call: TRBV4-2
d_call: -
clone_size: -
cdr3_aa: ASSQNRVNQPQH

j_call: TRBJ1-3
v_call: TRBV4-1
d_call: -
clone_size: -
cdr3_aa: ASSQTTVARNTIY

j_call: TRBJ2-1
v_call: TRBV21-1
d_call: -
clone_size: -
cdr3_aa: ASSKRGDKTSNEQF

j_call: TRBJ1-2
v_call: TRBV29-1
d_call: TRBD1
clone_size: few
cdr3_aa: STGTGNYGYT

j_call: TRBJ2-3
v_call: TRBV7-3
d_call: -
clone_size: -
cdr3_aa: ASSFPADTQY

j_call: TRBJ1-6
v_call: TRBV28
d_call: -
clone_size: few
cdr3_aa: ASTLSAINSPLH

j_call: TRBJ2-3
v_call: TRBV9
d_call: -
clone_size: few
cdr3_aa: ASSVVGAGQDTQY

j_call: TRBJ1-2
v_call: TRBV29-1
d_call: TRBD1
clone_size: -
cdr3_aa: SGGQGNYGYT

j_call: TRBJ2-6
v_call: TRBV7-2
d_call: -
clone_size: -
cdr3_aa: ASSLSRTLGSGANVLT

j_call: TRBJ2-7
v_call: TRBV29-1
d_call: -
clone_size: -
cdr3_aa: SVGPRGRHEQY

j_call: TRBJ1-6
v_call: TRBV13
d_call: -
clone_size: -
cdr3_aa: ASIQRVLQNSPLH

j_call: TRBJ2-6
v_call: TRBV15
d_call: -
clone_size: -
cdr3_aa: ATSRAGSAGANVLT

j_call: TRBJ2-3
v_call: TRBV15
d_call: -
clone_size: few
cdr3_aa: ATSNLNRDGSSSTDTQY

j_call: TRBJ1-2
v_call: TRBV7-8
d_call: TRBD1
clone_size: -
cdr3_aa: ASSLVGTVETYGYT

j_call: TRBJ2-1
v_call: TRBV5-1
d_call: TRBD1
clone_size: -
cdr3_aa: ASSWGTGDNEQF

j_call: TRBJ2-1
v_call: TRBV7-2
d_call: -
clone_size: -
cdr3_aa: ASSSREGQF

j_call: TRBJ1-1
v_call: TRBV30
d_call: -
clone_size: few
cdr3_aa: AWSSGRGVAF

j_call: TRBJ2-1
v_call: TRBV9
d_call: TRBD1
clone_size: few
cdr3_aa: ASSVGTVYNEQF

j_call: TRBJ1-1
v_call: TRBV30
d_call: TRBD1
clone_size: -
cdr3_aa: AWSVRQGRMNTEAF

j_call: TRBJ2-5
v_call: TRBV7-2
d_call: TRBD2
clone_size: few
cdr3_aa: ASSPRGIAGVGETQY

j_call: TRBJ1-1
v_call: TRBV14
d_call: -
clone_size: few
cdr3_aa: ASSQIWGRDTEAF

j_call: TRBJ2-3
v_call: TRBV4-3
d_call: TRBD2
clone_size: few
cdr3_aa: ASSHRRGTSGRTDTQY

j_call: TRBJ2-1
v_call: TRBV25-1
d_call: -
clone_size: once
cdr3_aa: ASSESRALRHNEQF

j_call: TRBJ2-1
v_call: TRBV7-9
d_call: -
clone_size: -
cdr3_aa: ASSWERITRDNEQF

j_call: TRBJ1-2
v_call: TRBV20-1
d_call: -
clone_size: few
cdr3_aa: SAERGYGYT

j_call: TRBJ1-5
v_call: TRBV7-9
d_call: -
clone_size: few
cdr3_aa: ASTLGGNQPQH

j_call: TRBJ2-1
v_call: TRBV14
d_call: -
clone_size: -
cdr3_aa: ASSQGATLDYNEQF

j_call: TRBJ1-2
v_call: TRBV19
d_call: -
clone_size: few
cdr3_aa: ASSAGYYGYT

j_call: TRBJ2-1
v_call: TRBV7-9
d_call: TRBD2
clone_size: -
cdr3_aa: ASSPAYGTSGGAYNEQF

j_call: TRBJ2-7
v_call: TRBV19
d_call: -
clone_size: few
cdr3_aa: ASSSLGAGSYEQY

j_call: TRBJ2-5
v_call: TRBV7-9
d_call: -
clone_size: -
cdr3_aa: ASSLGVGTQY

j_call: TRBJ2-5
v_call: TRBV7-2
d_call: TRBD1
clone_size: -
cdr3_aa: ASSLGDSLQETQY

j_call: TRBJ1-4
v_call: TRBV4-3
d_call: -
clone_size: -
cdr3_aa: ASRGRNRQLF

j_call: TRBJ2-2
v_call: TRBV5-1
d_call: -
clone_size: -
cdr3_aa: ASSPASTNTGELF

j_call: TRBJ2-2
v_call: TRBV30
d_call: -
clone_size: -
cdr3_aa: AWDTGQNTGELF

j_call: TRBJ2-7
v_call: TRBV5-4
d_call: -
clone_size: few
cdr3_aa: ASSSRDNNEQY

j_call: TRBJ2-3
v_call: TRBV9
d_call: TRBD1
clone_size: -
cdr3_aa: ASSVRQGGLTDTQY

j_call: TRBJ1-2
v_call: TRBV2
d_call: TRBD1
clone_size: few
cdr3_aa: ASSDDRDYGYT

j_call: TRBJ2-2
v_call: TRBV7-9
d_call: TRBD1
clone_size: few
cdr3_aa: ASRQGAKAGELF

j_call: TRBJ2-7
v_call: TRBV5-4
d_call: TRBD2
clone_size: -
cdr3_aa: ASSSLGLAGGEQY

j_call: TRBJ2-1
v_call: TRBV29-1
d_call: -
clone_size: few
cdr3_aa: SVTQVGRGTYNEQF

j_call: TRBJ1-4
v_call: TRBV5-4
d_call: TRBD1
clone_size: -
cdr3_aa: ASSKAGTGVEKLF

j_call: TRBJ2-7
v_call: TRBV9
d_call: -
clone_size: -
cdr3_aa: ASSVDRSMGEQY

j_call: TRBJ1-4
v_call: TRBV25-1
d_call: -
clone_size: -
cdr3_aa: ASRGRGDEKLF

j_call: TRBJ2-7
v_call: TRBV30
d_call: TRBD2
clone_size: -
cdr3_aa: AWGLAGSTYEQY

j_call: TRBJ2-5
v_call: TRBV7-9
d_call: -
clone_size: few
cdr3_aa: ASSFAGRKTQY